A single sample is the source of the 5 T cell receptor beta chains below, sequenced in a study of blood T cell repertoires in COVID-19. Method: immunoSEQ multiplex PCR; TCRdb's copy keeps in-frame clones and lacks some. The sample consists of about 110,000 clones, approximately 82% of them appearing once. Specimen: peripheral blood. These receptors came from a woman in her 70s with acute or convalescent COVID-19.

The chain uses TRBV5-1 and TRBJ2-3; 10 bases map to TRBD2. The CDR3 totals 17 residues. With V trimmed by 2 bases and J by 6 bases, 12 bases remained unmatched. Germline CDR1 and CDR2: SGHRS and YFSETQ. The CDR3 protein is CASSLSIAGGGQDTQYF. CDR3 nucleotide sequence: TGCGCCAGCAGCTTATCAATAGCGGGAGGTGGGCAGGATACGCAGTATTTT.

The chain couples TRBV9 to TRBJ2-2, with unresolved D. V was clipped by 4 bases and J by 2 bases, with 3 bases between them. The CDR3 has 12 amino acids. The germline CDR1 and CDR2 sequences are SGDLS and YYNGEE. CDR3 sequence (DNA): TGTGCCAGCAGCCTAAACACCGGGGAGCTGTTTTTT. It encodes CASSLNTGELFF.

This chain links TRBV25-1 with TRBJ2-1, with 9 bases aligning to TRBD1. CDR1 is MGHDK, CDR2 SYGVNS, per germline. The V segment lost 3 bases and the J segment 7 bases; nucleotides outside the gene matches: 7. CDR3 length: 15 amino acids. CDR3 bases: TGTGCCAGCAGTGATAACAGGGGGCTAAAGAATGAGCAGTTCTTC. Its protein product is CASSDNRGLKNEQFF.

The DNA of the CDR3 is TGTGCCAGCAGTCTCCCCCAAAGCGGGGGGAACAATGAGCAGTTCTTC. This sequence encodes CASSLPQSGGNNEQFF. This chain connects TRBV28 to TRBJ2-1; TRBD2 agrees at 9 bases. The CDR3 consists of 16 residues. Germline trimming cut 5 bases from V and 5 bases from J; bases unmatched to any gene: 10. CDR1 and CDR2 (germline): MDHEN, SYDVKM.

The CDR3 DNA reads as TGCGCCAGCAGCTTGGGGGCACAAAGAAGCACAGATACGCAGTATTTT. Protein: CASSLGAQRSTDTQYF. The rearrangement uses TRBV5-1 and TRBJ2-3; D unresolved. V was shortened by 0 bases and J by 0 bases, with 11 bases between the two germline ends. From germline, CDR1 is SGHRS and CDR2 YFSETQ. This CDR3 is 16 amino acids long.